These 27 T cell receptor beta chains were sequenced from one sample in a study of cytomegalovirus exposure and HLA in healthy donors. With 60 Vbeta and 13 Jbeta primers, the PCR was carried out. Using immunoSEQ multiplex PCR, the repertoire was profiled, and TCRdb retains in-frame clones only, with some absent. The sample has roughly 160,000 clones, 60% to 80% seen once. Material for sequencing was PBMCs. Receptor source: a woman between 35 and 50 years old in good health and CMV-seropositive.

V gene TRBV6-6 combines with J gene TRBJ2-4; 8 nucleotides match TRBD1. The V segment lost 6 bases and the J segment 1 base; nucleotides outside the gene matches: 5. The length of the CDR3 is 15 residues. Per the germline V gene, CDR1 is MNHNY and CDR2 is SVGAGI (reference sequence). CDR3 region: CASSSGGSAKNIQYF. The CDR3 nucleotides are TGTGCCAGCAGCTCAGGGGGCTCGGCCAAAAACATTCAGTACTTC.

V gene TRBV7-2 combines with J gene TRBJ2-1, with 11 bases aligning to TRBD2. V trimming: 6 bases; J trimming: 4 bases; junction bases outside the gene matches: 8. CDR3 length equals 16 residues. CDR1 is SGHTA, CDR2 FQGNSA, per germline. CDR3 residues: CASRKLAGASYNEQFF. The CDR3 bases are TGTGCCAGCAGGAAACTAGCGGGAGCTTCTTACAATGAGCAGTTCTTC.

The CDR3 DNA reads TGTGCCAGCAGTGTCGACAGGCGAGTCGAGCAGTACTTC. The encoded protein is CASSVDRRVEQYF. The V and J genes are TRBV2 and TRBJ2-7, with a possible D match to TRBD1 (6 bases). This CDR3 has 13 amino acids. Germline V CDR1 and CDR2: SNHLY, FYNNEI. V lost 4 bases and J lost 6, with 13 bases in between.

The CDR3 is CASTRRTGSSNQPQHF. CDR3 in DNA: TGTGCCAGTACCCGTCGGACGGGGAGTAGCAATCAGCCCCAGCATTTT. This chain joins TRBV19 and TRBJ1-5; D is uncertain. CDR3 size: 16 residues. V was trimmed by 7 bases and J by 0 bases, leaving 16 bases between them. Germline CDR1 reads LNHDA; CDR2 reads SQIVND (reference sequence).

The CDR3 sequence: CATTRTGFGKLFF. CDR3 nucleotides: TGTGCCACCACCCGGACAGGGTTTGGAAAACTGTTTTTT. This chain joins TRBV28 and TRBJ1-4; 8 nucleotides line up with TRBD1. The V gene end was trimmed by 10 bases and the J gene end by 10 bases; junction bases not matched to a gene: 11. Germline lookup yields CDR1 MDHEN and CDR2 SYDVKM. CDR3 size: 13 residues.

The J gene is TRBJ2-7, the V gene TRBV30, with TRBD1 matching over 7 bases. The CDR3 is 14 amino acids. CDR1 is GTSNPN and CDR2 is SVGIG in the germline V gene (reference sequence). V dropped 5 bases and J dropped 2; count of bases not matched to a gene: 9. DNA for the CDR3: TGTGCCTGGTTGCCTGCCAGGGGGACCTACGAGCAGTACTTC. This sequence encodes CAWLPARGTYEQYF.

The gene calls are TRBV10-3 and TRBJ2-7, with 14 positions matching TRBD2. The germline V gene has CDR1 ENHRY and CDR2 SYGVKD. The CDR3 is made up of 15 amino acids. V lost 6 bases, J lost 3 bases, and 4 bases stayed unmatched. The CDR3 reads CAISGLAGGNYEQYF. The CDR3 DNA reads as TGTGCCATCAGCGGACTAGCGGGAGGTAACTACGAGCAGTACTTC.

This clone came up once. The rearrangement links TRBV5-1 to TRBJ2-7, with 8 bases lining up with TRBD1. Per the germline V gene, CDR1 is SGHRS and CDR2 is YFSETQ. This CDR3 has 15 amino acids. J was trimmed by 3 bases and V by 4 bases; bases with no gene match: 9. CDR3 coding DNA: TGCGCCAGCAGCCCGGACCCGACAGGGGTCTACGAGCAGTACTTC. This encodes CASSPDPTGVYEQYF.

The CDR3: CAWSPPGLANTGELFF. The CDR3 nucleotides read TGTGCCTGGAGTCCACCAGGACTAGCGAACACCGGGGAGCTGTTTTTT. The V and J genes are TRBV30 and TRBJ2-2; TRBD2 agrees at 7 bases. Unmatched junction bases numbered 6, after V lost 2 bases and J lost 0 bases. The germline gives CDR1 GTSNPN, CDR2 SVGIG (reference sequence). The CDR3 consists of 16 residues. The full variable domain, completed using reference TRBV30 and TRBJ2-2, is SQTIHQWPATLVQPVGSPLSLECTVEGTSNPNLYWYRQAAGRGLQLLFYSVGIGQISSEVPQNLSASRPQDRQFILSSKKLLLSDSGFYLCAWSPPGLANTGELFFGEGSRLTVL.

The CDR3 sequence: CASSPGGQSNQPQHF. Written as DNA, the CDR3 is TGTGCCAGCTCACCGGGCGGGCAAAGCAATCAGCCCCAGCATTTT. The V gene is TRBV18, the J gene TRBJ1-5; D is unclear. The CDR3 runs 15 residues. Germline V lookup: CDR1 KGHSH, CDR2 LQKENI. Trimming cost V 3 bases and J 1 base, with 10 bases left between them.

V is TRBV7-6 and J is TRBJ1-5; D unclear. V lost 1 base to trimming and J lost 2 bases, with 6 bases between them. CDR1 is SGHVS and CDR2 is FNYEAQ in the germline V gene. The CDR3 is 14 amino acids. The CDR3 bases are TGTGCCAGCAGCTTAGGGGGAGGCAATCAGCCCCAGCATTTT. This sequence encodes CASSLGGGNQPQHF.

The chain joins TRBV5-6 to TRBJ1-6; D perhaps matches TRBD1 (5 bases). V lost 4 bases and J lost 8, with 13 bases in between. This CDR3 region has 14 residues. The V gene's germline CDR1 is SGHDT and CDR2 YYEEEE. CDR3 loop: CASSPDRRYSPLHF. CDR3 nucleotide sequence: TGTGCCAGCAGCCCAGACAGACGTTATTCACCCCTCCACTTT.

The chain uses TRBV28 and TRBJ2-7; 10 bases match TRBD2. CDR3 length: 15 amino acids. The junction had 7 bases not matched to a gene; V was cut back by 5 bases and J by 3 bases. Germline V gives CDR1 MDHEN, CDR2 SYDVKM. CDR3 loop: CASSLSGRLLYEQYF. CDR3 sequence (DNA): TGTGCCAGCAGTCTTAGCGGGAGGCTTCTCTACGAGCAGTACTTC.

This chain connects TRBV5-4 to TRBJ2-5, with 13 nucleotides matching TRBD2. The CDR3 runs to 16 residues. Germline trimming cut 4 bases from V and 4 bases from J; bases unmatched to any gene: 7. Germline-derived CDR1 and CDR2 are SGHNT and YYREEE (reference sequence). The CDR3 here is CASSPGLAGEVETQYF. CDR3 nucleotides: TGTGCCAGCAGCCCCGGACTAGCGGGAGAGGTAGAGACCCAGTACTTC.

The rearrangement uses TRBV5-1 and TRBJ1-3, with D maybe TRBD1 (6 bases). The CDR3 consists of 16 residues. The V end was cut by 0 bases, the J end by 4 bases, with 14 bases between. Per germline, CDR1 SGHRS and CDR2 YFSETQ. In DNA, the CDR3 is TGCGCCAGCAGCTTGGACCCACAGGGATTAGGAAACACCATATATTTT. Encoded protein: CASSLDPQGLGNTIYF.

This clone was recorded only once. The chain links TRBV19 to TRBJ1-2; 8 bases agree with TRBD1. V shed 3 bases and J 6 bases; nucleotides not matched to a gene: 12. The V gene's germline CDR1 is LNHDA and CDR2 SQIVND (reference sequence). The CDR3 has 16 residues. CDR3 DNA: TGTGCCAGTAGTATTCTGCAGGGGGCTGTTCTAAATGGCTACACCTTC. Translating it yields CASSILQGAVLNGYTF.

This clone has only one observation. The rearrangement uses TRBV5-1 and TRBJ1-1; a possible D gene is TRBD1 (6 bases). CDR3 length: 15 residues. V was trimmed by 0 bases and J by 4 bases, leaving 13 bases between them. The germline V gene encodes CDR1 SGHRS and CDR2 YFSETQ. In DNA, the CDR3 is TGCGCCAGCAGCTTGGGCTTTAGGGGGTTCACTGAAGCTTTCTTT. Its protein is CASSLGFRGFTEAFF. The full variable domain, rest sourced from reference TRBV5-1 and TRBJ1-1, is KAGVTQTPRYLIKTRGQQVTLSCSPISGHRSVSWYQQTPGQGLQFLFEYFSETQRNKGNFPGRFSGRQFSNSRSEMNVSTLELGDSALYLCASSLGFRGFTEAFFGQGTRLTVV.

The V gene is TRBV7-3, the J gene TRBJ2-1, with 8 bases fitting TRBD2. CDR1 and CDR2 (germline): SGHTA, FQGTGA. The CDR3 covers 15 residues. V lost 2 bases, J lost 5 bases, and 5 bases stayed unmatched. CDR3 bases: TGTGCCAGCAGCTTACCGACTAGCGAACACAATGAGCAGTTCTTC. Its translation: CASSLPTSEHNEQFF.

V usage is TRBV2 and J usage is TRBJ2-7, with 8 bases that match TRBD1. Germline CDR1 reads SNHLY; CDR2 reads FYNNEI. The CDR3 is 14 residues long. The V segment lost 10 bases and the J segment 0 bases; nucleotides outside the gene matches: 8. Written as DNA, the CDR3 is TGTGCCAACGTCCGGGACAGGAGCTCCTACGAGCAGTACTTC. Translating gives CANVRDRSSYEQYF.

This clone appeared a single time. This chain joins TRBV2 and TRBJ2-7; D is uncertain. The CDR3 totals 13 residues. The germline V gene encodes CDR1 SNHLY and CDR2 FYNNEI. V shed 1 base and J shed 6 bases, with 10 bases lying between them. The CDR3 DNA reads TGTGCCAGCAGTGAAGGGTCTAGGAGCGAGCAGTACTTC. Translated: CASSEGSRSEQYF.

This clone showed up just a few times. The chain has TRBV5-1 and TRBJ2-7; 7 nucleotides agree with TRBD2. CDR3 length equals 14 residues. V lost 4 bases, J lost 3 bases, and 7 bases stayed unmatched. Germline loops: CDR1 SGHRS, CDR2 YFSETQ. The CDR3 protein is CASSPGLTNYEQYF. In nucleotides, the CDR3 is TGCGCCAGCAGCCCGGGACTAACCAACTACGAGCAGTACTTC. The full variable domain, its missing parts supplied by reference TRBV5-1 and TRBJ2-7, is KAGVTQTPRYLIKTRGQQVTLSCSPISGHRSVSWYQQTPGQGLQFLFEYFSETQRNKGNFPGRFSGRQFSNSRSEMNVSTLELGDSALYLCASSPGLTNYEQYFGPGTRLTVT.

The gene calls are TRBV28 and TRBJ2-7, with 7 bases fitting TRBD1. This CDR3 contains 14 residues. With V trimmed by 3 bases and J by 7 bases, 9 bases remained unmatched. Germline assignment: CDR1 MDHEN and CDR2 SYDVKM. This chain's CDR3 is CASSFRTGSREQYF. Here the CDR3 DNA reads TGTGCCAGCAGTTTCCGGACAGGCTCCCGGGAGCAGTACTTC. The variable domain in full, completed from reference TRBV28 and TRBJ2-7, reads DVKVTQSSRYLVKRTGEKVFLECVQDMDHENMFWYRQDPGLGLRLIYFSYDVKMKEKGDIPEGYSVSREKKERFSLILESASTNQTSMYLCASSFRTGSREQYFGPGTRLTVT.

The table lists this clone with a count of one. The V and J genes are TRBV5-4 and TRBJ2-7; 8 nucleotides align to TRBD1. Losses at the gene ends were 4 bases for V and 3 bases for J; bases not matched to a gene: 3. The length of the CDR3 is 13 residues. Germline CDR1 SGHNT, CDR2 YYREEE (reference sequence). CDR3 region: CASSGTGNYEQYF. CDR3 sequence (DNA): TGTGCCAGCAGCGGGACAGGTAACTACGAGCAGTACTTC.

This clone was detected once. The chain uses TRBV27 and TRBJ2-1; 15 bases are a match to TRBD2. Germline V gene lookup returns CDR1 MNHEY and CDR2 SMNVEV (reference sequence). V was clipped by 10 bases and J by 0 bases; unmatched bases: 4. The CDR3 spans 16 residues. This CDR3 is CATGTSGRSSYNEQFF. The CDR3 DNA reads TGTGCCACCGGGACTAGCGGGAGGAGCTCCTACAATGAGCAGTTCTTC.

The genes are TRBV29-1 and TRBJ2-5; D remains ambiguous. The J call may be wrong; the DNA end is better matched by TRBJ2-7. The CDR3 is 11 residues long. The germline V gene has CDR1 SQVTM and CDR2 ANQGSEA. The CDR3 sequence: CSVSTNYEQYF. For the CDR3, the DNA is TGCAGCGTTTCCACAAACTACGAGCAGTACTTC.

A word on this clone: The same CDR3 can be traced to other DNA sequences in this sample. The chain uses TRBV7-9 and TRBJ1-1; D not certain. The CDR3 contains 13 residues. Germline loops: CDR1 SEHNR, CDR2 FQNEAQ (reference sequence). V was shortened by 1 base and J by 5 bases, with 8 bases between the two germline ends. The CDR3 sequence is CASSLVVNTEAFF. The CDR3 DNA follows: TGTGCCAGCAGCTTAGTAGTCAATACTGAAGCTTTCTTT.

V and J are TRBV4-1 and TRBJ2-7, with 11 nucleotides matching TRBD2. Germline trimming cut 3 bases from V and 4 bases from J; bases unmatched to any gene: 23. Germline V CDR1 and CDR2: MGHRA, YSYEKL. The CDR3 length is 21 residues. This CDR3 is CASSHPRYGTSGPFESYEQYF. CDR3 bases: TGCGCCAGCAGCCATCCCCGGTACGGGACTAGCGGCCCATTCGAATCGTACGAGCAGTACTTC.